One and the same sample provided the 4 T cell receptor beta chains below, sequenced in a study of neoadjuvant anti-PD-1 for oral cavity cancer. Produced via immunoSEQ multiplex PCR; TCRdb's table is partial and in-frame only. This table has some 61,000 clones, 80% to 90% appearing once. Time point defined: after neoadjuvant nivolumab, at surgical resection. Sequencing was performed on PBMCs, taken after nivolumab (anti-PD-1) treatment. The receptors originated from a person aged 40-85 years with oral cavity squamous cell carcinoma.

The gene calls are TRBV2 and TRBJ2-7, with D unresolved. V was pared by 5 bases and J by 4 bases, with 15 bases between. Germline values: CDR1 SNHLY, CDR2 FYNNEI. The CDR3 totals 14 residues. The CDR3 DNA reads as TGTGCCAGCAGTAGACCAGACGGACGATACGAGCAGTACTTC. Protein product: CASSRPDGRYEQYF. Using reference TRBV2 and TRBJ2-7 for the parts outside the CDR3, the full variable domain is EPEVTQTPSHQVTQMGQEVILRCVPISNHLYFYWYRQILGQKVEFLVSFYNNEISEKSEIFDDQFSVERPDGSNFTLKIRSTKLEDSAMYFCASSRPDGRYEQYFGPGTRLTVT.

The chain has TRBV13 and TRBJ2-5; TRBD1 agrees at 10 bases. With 6 bases clipped from V and 2 bases from J, the junction kept 9 bases outside the gene matches. From germline, CDR1 is PRHDT and CDR2 FYEKMQ (reference sequence). CDR3 length equals 16 residues. The CDR3 is CASSFRQGALQETQYF. Written as DNA, the CDR3 is TGTGCCAGCAGTTTCCGACAGGGGGCGCTTCAAGAGACCCAGTACTTC.

CDR3 loop: CASSLLGDNQPQHF. CDR3 coding DNA: TGTGCCAGCAGCTTGTTGGGAGACAATCAGCCCCAGCATTTT. This chain joins TRBV5-4 and TRBJ1-5; D uncertain. The CDR3 is 14 amino acids. Between the trimmed V and J ends, which lost 1 base and 3 bases, there was a span of 8 bases. Germline assignment: CDR1 SGHNT and CDR2 YYREEE (reference sequence).

This CDR3 reads CASSLTTNEQFF. As DNA, the CDR3 is TGTGCCAGCAGCTTAACTACCAATGAGCAGTTCTTC. The chain links TRBV7-3 to TRBJ2-1; D not certain. V gave up 0 bases and J gave up 6 bases, with 3 bases separating them. The V gene's germline CDR1 is SGHTA and CDR2 FQGTGA. This CDR3 comprises 12 residues.